This TCR beta chain derives from a study of cytomegalovirus exposure and HLA in healthy donors. Regarding the study as a whole: Roughly 170 TCR beta chains were listed as cytomegalovirus-associated. Clusters of TCRs from the first cohort tended to co-occur in the 120 or so validation repertoires (as a later analysis found). Among the CMV-associated chains, a few were confirmed in vitro as specific for CMV antigens.

This CDR3 is built from 15 residues. Trimming removed 6 bases from V and 7 bases from J; junction bases left unmatched: 9. Germline loops: CDR1 MNHEY, CDR2 SMNVEV (reference sequence). For this clone: The antigen is not known.

Sequenced by immunoSEQ multiplex PCR; TCRdb stores in-frame clones only, minus some. The sample has about 60,000 clones, about 96% seen once. The source is a man aged 18-30 years in good health and CMV-seronegative. The chain couples TRBV27 to TRBJ1-5; 10 bases map to TRBD1. The source material was PBMCs. Here the CDR3 DNA reads TGTGCCAGCAGACGGACAGGGGGACCGGGCCAGCCCCAGCATTTT. Translating gives CASRRTGGPGQPQHF.